This entry features one T cell receptor (beta chain) sequence. This sample is drawn from a study of blood T cell repertoires in COVID-19. Turning to the study itself: Material from acute and convalescent COVID-19 was sourced from the United States, Italy and Spain. Nucleic acid was either cDNA or gDNA, and it came from T cells, B-cell-depleted T cells, or PBMCs.

This CDR3 contains 16 residues. Germline CDR1 reads SGHAT; CDR2 reads FQNNGV. V lost 4 bases to trimming and J lost 1 base; unmatched junction nucleotides: 7. Here immunoSEQ multiplex PCR was the method, and the copy in TCRdb shows in-frame clones only, minus some. Among around 94,000 clones listed, around nine tenths were seen once. The clonotype comes from a woman in her forties or fifties with COVID-19, enrolled during active disease. The sample comprised peripheral blood. The chain has TRBV11-2 and TRBJ1-3; 7 bases line up with TRBD1. The CDR3: CASSSPDRSSGNTIYF. The CDR3 bases are TGTGCCAGCAGCTCCCCGGACAGGTCTTCTGGAAACACCATATATTTT.